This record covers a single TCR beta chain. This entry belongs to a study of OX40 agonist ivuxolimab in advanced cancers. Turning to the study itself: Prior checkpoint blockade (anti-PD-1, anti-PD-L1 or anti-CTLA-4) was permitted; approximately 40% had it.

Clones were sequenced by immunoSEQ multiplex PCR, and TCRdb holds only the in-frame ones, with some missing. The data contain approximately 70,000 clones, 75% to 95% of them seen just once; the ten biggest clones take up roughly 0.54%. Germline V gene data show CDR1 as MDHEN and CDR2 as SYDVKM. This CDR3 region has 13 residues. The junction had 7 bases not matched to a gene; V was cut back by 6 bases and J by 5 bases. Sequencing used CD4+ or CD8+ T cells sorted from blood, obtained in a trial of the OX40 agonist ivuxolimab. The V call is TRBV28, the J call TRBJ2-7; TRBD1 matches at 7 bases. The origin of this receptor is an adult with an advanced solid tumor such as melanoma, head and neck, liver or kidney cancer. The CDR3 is CASRKQGSHEQYF. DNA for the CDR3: TGTGCCAGCAGGAAACAGGGGTCCCACGAGCAGTACTTC.